The 8 T cell receptor beta chains given below trace back to one sample, sequenced in a study of cytomegalovirus exposure and HLA in healthy donors listed by TCRdb under 2017. The library was obtained by the immunoSEQ multiplex PCR assay. For the multiplex PCR, a mixture combining 60 forward primers for TCR Vbeta segments and 13 reverse primers for TCR Jbeta segments was used. TCRdb provides this immuneACCESS table in a form limited to in-frame rearrangements. Some clones are lacking; in checked studies, under half of them reflect an unresolved V gene, and why the rest are absent is not known. This sample holds 100,000 to 150,000 clones; approximately 83% were observed only once. Roughly 4% of the sample is taken by the ten largest. Sequences were obtained from PBMCs. The receptors originated from a woman between 35 and 50 years old in good health and CMV-seropositive.

The V call is TRBV10-3, the J call TRBJ2-7; 7 positions match TRBD1. The J segment lost 4 bases and the V segment lost 3 bases, leaving 6 bases of the junction unmatched. The CDR3 extends over 14 amino acids. CDR1 ENHRY and CDR2 SYGVKD come from the germline V gene. This CDR3 is CAISDGTVIYEQYF. In DNA form, the CDR3 reads TGTGCCATCAGTGACGGGACAGTGATTTACGAGCAGTACTTC.

The rearrangement uses TRBV5-4 and TRBJ2-7; no reliable D call. Germline lookup yields CDR1 SGHNT and CDR2 YYREEE (reference sequence). The CDR3 has 13 amino acids. V lost 2 bases and J lost 3, with 9 bases in between. The CDR3 sequence is CASSLIPVYEQYF. CDR3 nucleotide sequence: TGTGCCAGCAGCTTAATTCCGGTCTACGAGCAGTACTTC.

J is TRBJ2-3 and V is TRBV10-2; D is perhaps TRBD2 (7 bases). The CDR3 is 17 residues long. Germline V gene lookup returns CDR1 WSHSY and CDR2 SAAADI. V was shortened by 6 bases and J by 0 bases, with 19 bases between the two germline ends. DNA of the CDR3: TGCGCCAGCAGACACAGCAGGGGAGGGTCTAGCACAGATACGCAGTATTTT. Protein: CASRHSRGGSSTDTQYF.

This clone appeared a few times. The chain links TRBV6-5 to TRBJ2-5, with D tentatively TRBD1 (5 bases). From germline, CDR1 is MNHEY and CDR2 SVGAGI. The CDR3 consists of 13 residues. V gave up 5 bases and J gave up 5 bases, with 12 bases separating them. The DNA for the CDR3 is TGTGCCAGCAGTCCAGCAGGGCGGGAGACCCAGTACTTC. Translation gives CASSPAGRETQYF.

The chain employs TRBV7-2 and TRBJ2-5, with TRBD1 matching over 9 bases. TRBJ2-7 explains the end of the DNA better; the J call may be wrong. Germline V gene lookup returns CDR1 SGHTA and CDR2 FQGNSA. The CDR3 is 17 residues long. The CDR3 DNA is TGTGCCAGCAGTTTCATGGGGCAAGACAGGGGGTCCTACGAGCAGTACTTC. It specifies CASSFMGQDRGSYEQYF.

In nucleotides, the CDR3 is TGTGCCAGCGGATCCGATACTAGGACGGCTAACTATGGCTACACCTTC. Residues: CASGSDTRTANYGYTF. The V gene is TRBV25-1, the J gene TRBJ1-2; D is undetermined. The CDR3 sequence is 16 residues long. CDR1 is MGHDK, CDR2 SYGVNS, per germline. Trimming removed 8 bases at V and 0 bases at J, with 19 bases between.

V and J are TRBV28 and TRBJ2-7; weak D call: TRBD1 (6 bases). CDR3 length equals 13 residues. The germline V gene has CDR1 MDHEN and CDR2 SYDVKM. The V gene lost 2 bases and the J gene lost 6 bases, with 11 bases spanning the gap. The CDR3 DNA sequence: TGTGCCAGCAGTTTAGTGGGGGCGGGCGAGCAGTACTTC. It specifies CASSLVGAGEQYF.

This clone has only a few counts. The gene calls are TRBV14 and TRBJ1-1; a weak D match, TRBD1 (5 bases). The germline CDR1 and CDR2 sequences are SGHDN and FVKESK. This CDR3 is built from 14 residues. The V gene lost 2 bases and the J gene lost 2 bases, with 9 bases spanning the gap. CDR3 amino acids: CASSQLGANTEAFF. The DNA of the CDR3 is TGTGCCAGCAGCCAATTAGGGGCTAACACTGAAGCTTTCTTT. Full variable domain (rest looked up from reference TRBV14 and TRBJ1-1): EAGVTQFPSHSVIEKGQTVTLRCDPISGHDNLYWYRRVMGKEIKFLLHFVKESKQDESGMPNNRFLAERTGGTYSTLKVQPAELEDSGVYFCASSQLGANTEAFFGQGTRLTVV.